Below, 16 T cell receptor beta chains from the same sample are listed, as sequenced in a study of PD-L1 blockade in urothelial cancer. Measured with immunoSEQ multiplex PCR; TCRdb has only the in-frame clones, and not every one. The table has 38,000 or so clones, around four fifths seen once. The input for sequencing was PBMCs, taken around atezolizumab (anti-PD-L1) treatment. Receptors originate from a man between 60 and 75 years old with urothelial cancer.

The chain couples TRBV2 to TRBJ2-5; 9 bases fit TRBD1. The CDR3 totals 15 residues. Germline V gene data show CDR1 as SNHLY and CDR2 as FYNNEI. The V and J ends lost 7 bases and 1 base, in that order; junction bases with no gene match: 7. The CDR3 nucleotides are TGTGCCAGCACCCGACAGGGGGGAGGCCAAGAGACCCAGTACTTC. The encoded protein is CASTRQGGGQETQYF.

The CDR3 spells CASSTAGGRGNEQFF. The DNA for the CDR3 is TGTGCCAGCAGTACAGCGGGAGGGCGCGGCAATGAGCAGTTCTTC. This rearrangement joins TRBV28 to TRBJ2-1; 10 nucleotides match TRBD2. V was pared by 5 bases and J by 6 bases, with 7 bases of the junction left unmatched. CDR1 is MDHEN, CDR2 SYDVKM, per germline. The length of the CDR3 is 15 residues.

The chain uses TRBV2 and TRBJ2-7, with 7 bases aligning to TRBD1. The germline V gene has CDR1 SNHLY and CDR2 FYNNEI. This CDR3 has 14 amino acids. V lost 5 bases to trimming and J lost 3 bases; unmatched junction nucleotides: 7. The CDR3 nucleotides read TGTGCCAGCAGTCTCCGGGACAGAGTCTACGAGCAGTACTTC. Protein product: CASSLRDRVYEQYF.

The CDR3 spells CASSLEGRSEQYF. DNA of the CDR3: TGTGCCAGCAGCTTGGAAGGTCGGAGTGAGCAGTACTTC. This chain joins TRBV5-8 and TRBJ2-7; unclear D gene. The V end was cut by 0 bases, the J end by 7 bases, with 11 bases between. This CDR3 is 13 amino acids long. The germline V gene encodes CDR1 SGHTS and CDR2 YDEGEE.

The chain has TRBV7-2 and TRBJ1-3, with TRBD1 matching over 9 bases. V shed 5 bases, J shed 8 bases, and the junction held 13 bases outside the gene matches. The CDR3 is 16 residues long. Germline V gene data show CDR1 as SGHTA and CDR2 as FQGNSA. This CDR3 is CASSPVRDRAVDTIYF. The CDR3 DNA follows: TGTGCCAGCAGCCCCGTCCGGGACAGGGCGGTGGACACCATATATTTT. Based on the CDR3 plus reference TRBV7-2 and TRBJ1-3, the full variable domain is GAGVSQSPSNKVTEKGKDVELRCDPISGHTALYWYRQSLGQGLEFLIYFQGNSAPDKSGLPSDRFSAERTGGSVSTLTIQRTQQEDSAVYLCASSPVRDRAVDTIYFGEGSWLTVV.

The chain is built from TRBV29-1 and TRBJ1-2; possible D gene TRBD1, 5 bases. The germline V gene encodes CDR1 SQVTM and CDR2 ANQGSEA. The CDR3 has 12 amino acids. Trimming removed 3 bases from V and 7 bases from J, with 12 bases in between. CDR3 sequence reads: CSVDRGGGGYTF. The CDR3 bases are TGCAGCGTTGATAGGGGCGGCGGTGGCTACACCTTC.

V usage is TRBV7-2 and J usage is TRBJ2-5; 13 bases match TRBD2. The germline V gene encodes CDR1 SGHTA and CDR2 FQGNSA. This CDR3 spans 16 amino acids. V was clipped by 1 base and J by 2 bases; unmatched bases: 1. As DNA, the CDR3 is TGTGCCAGCAGCTTAGGGACTAGCGGGGGTCAAGAGACCCAGTACTTC. Residues: CASSLGTSGGQETQYF.

The chain has TRBV6-1 and TRBJ1-1; 7 bases are shared with TRBD1. Trimming at V came to 3 bases and at J to 11 bases, leaving 9 bases not matched to a gene. This CDR3 is 13 amino acids long. Germline CDR1 reads MNHNS; CDR2 reads SASEGT. The CDR3 coding sequence is TGTGCCAGCAGTGAGGACCGACAGGGTACCGCTTTCTTT. It yields the protein CASSEDRQGTAFF.

The chain links TRBV10-1 to TRBJ1-1, with 10 nucleotides matching TRBD1. This CDR3 is built from 15 residues. The junction had 5 bases not matched to a gene; V was cut back by 3 bases and J by 4 bases. Germline CDR1 WNHNN, CDR2 SYGVQD (reference sequence). DNA for the CDR3: TGCGCCAGCAGTGAACCGGACAGGGGGACCACTGAAGCTTTCTTT. It encodes CASSEPDRGTTEAFF.

J is TRBJ2-7 and V is TRBV5-1; tentatively, D is TRBD2 (6 bases). V dropped 0 bases and J dropped 0 bases, with 10 bases sitting between them. CDR3 size: 15 residues. The germline CDR1 and CDR2 sequences are SGHRS and YFSETQ. CDR3 protein: CASSLGRGNSYEQYF. The CDR3 DNA sequence: TGCGCCAGCAGCTTGGGCCGGGGGAACTCCTACGAGCAGTACTTC.

The rearrangement uses TRBV4-1 and TRBJ2-3; perhaps TRBD1 as D (6 bases). V gave up 0 bases and J gave up 6 bases, with 16 bases separating them. This CDR3 has 16 residues. Germline CDR1 and CDR2: MGHRA and YSYEKL. The CDR3 region is CASSQEGAPNRDTQYF. CDR3 DNA: TGCGCCAGCAGCCAAGAGGGGGCCCCGAATCGGGATACGCAGTATTTT.

For the CDR3, the DNA is TGTGCCAGCAGCTATAGCGGGAACTCCTATAGCACAGATACGCAGTATTTT. Residues: CASSYSGNSYSTDTQYF. The rearrangement uses TRBV28 and TRBJ2-3, with TRBD2 matching over 8 bases. Germline values: CDR1 MDHEN, CDR2 SYDVKM. The CDR3 spans 17 residues. V was clipped by 6 bases and J by 0 bases; unmatched bases: 11.

This sequence joins TRBV5-4 and TRBJ2-1, with TRBD1 matching 8 bases. The CDR3 extends over 15 amino acids. V trimming: 6 bases; J trimming: 6 bases; junction bases outside the gene matches: 11. Germline V lookup: CDR1 SGHNT, CDR2 YYREEE (reference sequence). This chain's CDR3 is CASTDRDRLFNEQFF. The CDR3 DNA is TGTGCCAGCACCGACCGGGACAGGCTTTTCAATGAGCAGTTCTTC.

The CDR3 bases are TGTGCCAGCAGTTACTCCCCAGGGGGGAGCTCTGAAGCTTTCTTT. Amino acid sequence: CASSYSPGGSSEAFF. The rearrangement uses TRBV6-5 and TRBJ1-1, with TRBD1 matching over 7 bases. This CDR3 comprises 15 residues. The V gene end was trimmed by 0 bases and the J gene end by 6 bases; junction bases not matched to a gene: 7. From germline, CDR1 is MNHEY and CDR2 SVGAGI.

The V and J genes are TRBV15 and TRBJ2-5, with D possibly TRBD1 on 6 matching bases. Between the trimmed V and J ends, which lost 4 bases and 1 base, there was a span of 16 bases. This CDR3 has 16 amino acids. The germline CDR1 and CDR2 sequences are LNHNV and YYDKDF (reference sequence). The CDR3 spells CATSTPGTQFQETQYF. In DNA, the CDR3 is TGTGCCACCAGCACCCCCGGGACACAATTCCAAGAGACCCAGTACTTC.

The chain is built from TRBV6-5 and TRBJ2-3, with 9 bases matching TRBD2. The ends lost 5 bases at V and 1 base at J; junction bases unmatched: 4. Germline CDR1 is MNHEY and CDR2 is SVGAGI. CDR3 size: 15 residues. CDR3 region: CASSRERGGTDTQYF. The CDR3 DNA follows: TGTGCCAGCAGTCGGGAGCGGGGGGGCACAGATACGCAGTATTTT.